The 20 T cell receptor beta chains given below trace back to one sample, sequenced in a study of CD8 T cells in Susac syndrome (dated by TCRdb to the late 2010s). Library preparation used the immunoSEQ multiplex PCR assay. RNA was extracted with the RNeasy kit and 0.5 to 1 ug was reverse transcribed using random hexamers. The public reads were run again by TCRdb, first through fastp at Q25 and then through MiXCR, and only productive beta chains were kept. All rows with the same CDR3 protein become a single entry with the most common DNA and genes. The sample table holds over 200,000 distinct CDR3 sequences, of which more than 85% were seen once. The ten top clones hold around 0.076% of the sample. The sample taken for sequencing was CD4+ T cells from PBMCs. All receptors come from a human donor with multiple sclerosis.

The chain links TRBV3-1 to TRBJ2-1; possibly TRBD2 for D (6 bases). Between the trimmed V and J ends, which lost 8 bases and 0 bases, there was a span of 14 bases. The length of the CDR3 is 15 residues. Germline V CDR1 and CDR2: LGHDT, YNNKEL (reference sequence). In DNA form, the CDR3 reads TGTGCCAGCGGGGGGAGGATCAGCTCCTACAATGAGCAGTTCTTC. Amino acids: CASGGRISSYNEQFF.

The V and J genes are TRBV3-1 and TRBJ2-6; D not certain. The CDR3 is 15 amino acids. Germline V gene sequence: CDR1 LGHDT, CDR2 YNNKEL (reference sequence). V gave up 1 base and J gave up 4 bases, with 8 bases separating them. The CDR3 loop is CASSQGGWGANVLTF. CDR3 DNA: TGTGCCAGCAGCCAAGGTGGATGGGGGGCCAACGTCCTGACTTTC.

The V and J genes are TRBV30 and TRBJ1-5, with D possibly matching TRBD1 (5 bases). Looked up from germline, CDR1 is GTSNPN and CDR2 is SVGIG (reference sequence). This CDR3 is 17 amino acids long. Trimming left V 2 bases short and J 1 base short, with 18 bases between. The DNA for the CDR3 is TGTGCCTGGAGTTTGGCCCCTGGGGCCCCCAGCAATCAGCCCCAGCATTTT. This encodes CAWSLAPGAPSNQPQHF.

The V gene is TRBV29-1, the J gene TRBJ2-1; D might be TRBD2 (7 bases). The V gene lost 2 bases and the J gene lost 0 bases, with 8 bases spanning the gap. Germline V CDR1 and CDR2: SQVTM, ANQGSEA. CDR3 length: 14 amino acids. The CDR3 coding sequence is TGCAGCGTTGAACGGGGGGCCTCCTACAATGAGCAGTTCTTC. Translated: CSVERGASYNEQFF.

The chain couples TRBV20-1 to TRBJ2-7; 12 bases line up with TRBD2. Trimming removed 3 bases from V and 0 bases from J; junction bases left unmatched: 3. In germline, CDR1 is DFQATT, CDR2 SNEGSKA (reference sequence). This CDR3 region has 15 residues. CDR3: CSARTSGGSSYEQYF. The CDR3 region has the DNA TGCAGTGCTAGGACTAGCGGGGGAAGCTCCTACGAGCAGTACTTC.

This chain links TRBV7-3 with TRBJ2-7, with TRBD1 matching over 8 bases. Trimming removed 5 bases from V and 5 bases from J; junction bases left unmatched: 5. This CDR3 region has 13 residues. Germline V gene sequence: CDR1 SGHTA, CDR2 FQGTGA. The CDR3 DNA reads TGTGCCAGCAGCCAAACGGACAGGGACGAGCAGTACTTC. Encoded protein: CASSQTDRDEQYF.

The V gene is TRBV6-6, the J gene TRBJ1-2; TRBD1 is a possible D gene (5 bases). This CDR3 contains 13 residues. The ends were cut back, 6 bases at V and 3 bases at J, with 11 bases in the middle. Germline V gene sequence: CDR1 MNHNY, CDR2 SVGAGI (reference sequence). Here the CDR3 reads CASSDSRDYGYTF. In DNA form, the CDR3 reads TGTGCCAGCAGCGACAGCAGGGACTATGGCTACACCTTC.

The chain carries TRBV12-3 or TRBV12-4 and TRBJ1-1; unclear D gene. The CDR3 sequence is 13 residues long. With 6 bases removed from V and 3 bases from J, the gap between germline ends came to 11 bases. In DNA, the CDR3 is TGTGCCAGCAGAAAGTCCAGATACACTGAAGCTTTCTTT. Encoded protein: CASRKSRYTEAFF.

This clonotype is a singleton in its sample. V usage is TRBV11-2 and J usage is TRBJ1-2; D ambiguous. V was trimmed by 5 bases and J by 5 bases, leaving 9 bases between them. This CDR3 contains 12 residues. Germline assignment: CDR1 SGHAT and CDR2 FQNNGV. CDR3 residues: CASSRPAYGYTF. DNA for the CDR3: TGTGCCAGCAGCCGCCCGGCGTATGGCTACACCTTC.

In nucleotides, the CDR3 is TGTGCCACCAGCAGCTACGCTTCTGGAAGCGATAATTCACCCCTCCACTTT. As protein: CATSSYASGSDNSPLHF. This sequence joins TRBV15 and TRBJ1-6; no firm D call. Trimming left V 3 bases short and J 5 bases short, with 17 bases between. Germline CDR1 is LNHNV and CDR2 is YYDKDF (reference sequence). The CDR3 runs to 17 residues. Full variable domain (missing parts from reference TRBV15 and TRBJ1-6): DAMVIQNPRYQVTQFGKPVTLSCSQTLNHNVMYWYQQKSSQAPKLLFHYYDKDFNNEADTPDNFQSRRPNTSFCFLDIRSPGLGDTAMYLCATSSYASGSDNSPLHFGNGTRLTVT.

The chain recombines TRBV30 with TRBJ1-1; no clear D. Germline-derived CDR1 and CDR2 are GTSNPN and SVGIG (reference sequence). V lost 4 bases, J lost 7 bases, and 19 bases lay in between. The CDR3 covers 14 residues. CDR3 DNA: TGTGCCTGGACTATGTCGGTGGCCGGGTTTGAAGCTTTCTTT. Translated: CAWTMSVAGFEAFF.

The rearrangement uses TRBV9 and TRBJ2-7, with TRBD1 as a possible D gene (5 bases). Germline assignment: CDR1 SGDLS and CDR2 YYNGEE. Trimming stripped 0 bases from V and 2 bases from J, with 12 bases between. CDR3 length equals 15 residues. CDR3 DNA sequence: TGTGCCAGCAGCGTAGGGCAGGGATCCACCTACGAGCAGTACTTC. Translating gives CASSVGQGSTYEQYF.

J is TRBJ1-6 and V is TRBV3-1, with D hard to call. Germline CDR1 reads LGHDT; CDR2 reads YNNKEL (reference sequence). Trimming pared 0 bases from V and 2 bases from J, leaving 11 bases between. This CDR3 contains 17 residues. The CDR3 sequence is CASSQDLSITYNSPLHF. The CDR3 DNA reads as TGTGCCAGCAGCCAAGATCTCTCAATCACCTATAATTCACCCCTCCACTTT.

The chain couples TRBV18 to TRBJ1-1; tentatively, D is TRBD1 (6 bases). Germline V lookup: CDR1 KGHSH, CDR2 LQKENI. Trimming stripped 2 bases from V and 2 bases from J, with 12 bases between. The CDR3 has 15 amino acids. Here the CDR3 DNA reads TGTGCCAGCTCACCAGGGACATCGAGCAACACTGAAGCTTTCTTT. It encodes CASSPGTSSNTEAFF.

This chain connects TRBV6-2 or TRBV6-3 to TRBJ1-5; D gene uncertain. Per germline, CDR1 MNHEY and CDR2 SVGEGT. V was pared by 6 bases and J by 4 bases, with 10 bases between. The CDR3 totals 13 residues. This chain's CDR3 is CASSETGNQPQHF. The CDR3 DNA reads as TGTGCCAGCAGCGAGACGGGGAATCAGCCCCAGCATTTT.

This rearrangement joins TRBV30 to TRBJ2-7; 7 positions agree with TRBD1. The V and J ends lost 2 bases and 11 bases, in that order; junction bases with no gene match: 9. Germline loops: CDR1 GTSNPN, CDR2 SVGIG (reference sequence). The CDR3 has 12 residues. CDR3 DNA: TGTGCCTGGAGTCCAGACAGGGCTACCGAGTACTTC. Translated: CAWSPDRATEYF.

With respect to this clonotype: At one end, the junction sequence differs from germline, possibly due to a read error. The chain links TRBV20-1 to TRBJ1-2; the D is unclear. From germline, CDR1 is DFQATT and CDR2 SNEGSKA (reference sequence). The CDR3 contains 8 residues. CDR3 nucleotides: TGCAGTGCTACCTGGTCAATCTTC. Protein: CSATWSIF.

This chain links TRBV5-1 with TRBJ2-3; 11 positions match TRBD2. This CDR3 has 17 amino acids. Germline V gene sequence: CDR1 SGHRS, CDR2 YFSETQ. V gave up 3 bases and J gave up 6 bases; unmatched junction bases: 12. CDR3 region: CASSSRTLAGGWDTQYF. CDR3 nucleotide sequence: TGCGCCAGCAGCTCAAGAACCCTAGCGGGGGGCTGGGATACGCAGTATTTT. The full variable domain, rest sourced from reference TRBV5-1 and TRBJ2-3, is KAGVTQTPRYLIKTRGQQVTLSCSPISGHRSVSWYQQTPGQGLQFLFEYFSETQRNKGNFPGRFSGRQFSNSRSEMNVSTLELGDSALYLCASSSRTLAGGWDTQYFGPGTRLTVL.

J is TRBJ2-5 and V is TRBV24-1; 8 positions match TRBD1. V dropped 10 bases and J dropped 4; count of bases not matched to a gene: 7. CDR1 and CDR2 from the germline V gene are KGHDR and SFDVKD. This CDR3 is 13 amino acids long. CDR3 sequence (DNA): TGTGCCACATACAGGGGGAGGCGAGAGACCCAGTACTTC. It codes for CATYRGRRETQYF.

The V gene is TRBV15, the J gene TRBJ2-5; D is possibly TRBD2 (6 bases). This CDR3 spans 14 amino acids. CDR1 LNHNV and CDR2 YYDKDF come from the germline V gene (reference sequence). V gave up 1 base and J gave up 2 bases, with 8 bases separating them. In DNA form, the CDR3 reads TGTGCCACCAGCAGAGGAGGACTACAAGAGACCCAGTACTTC. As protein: CATSRGGLQETQYF.